Presented here are 17 T cell receptor beta chains from one specimen sequenced in a study of T cells in Graves' hyperthyroidism and ophthalmopathy. Template material for amplifying TCR beta CDR3 regions consisted of RNA transcripts. First-round RT-PCR targeting the TCR CDR3 was performed with the HTBI primer set. TCRdb recomputed calls from the multiplex PCR reads with MiXCR, one row per CDR3 protein. The table includes approximately 210,000 distinct CDR3 sequences, 15% to 20% detected once. Sequencing was done on a sample of blood. The source of these receptors is a man aged 50 to 60 with Graves' hyperthyroidism.

This clonotype was seen many times. The chain links TRBV20-1 to TRBJ1-1; D is undetermined. Trimming took 2 bases from V and 6 from J, leaving 4 bases between them. Germline V gene sequence: CDR1 DFQATT, CDR2 SNEGSKA (reference sequence). This CDR3 has 10 amino acids. This CDR3 is CSARYPEAFF. As DNA, the CDR3 is TGCAGTGCTAGATACCCTGAAGCTTTCTTT.

The gene calls are TRBV11-3 and TRBJ2-7, with a weak D call TRBD2 (6 bases). This CDR3 comprises 13 residues. The germline CDR1 and CDR2 sequences are SGHNT and YENEEA. Trimming shortened V by 4 bases and J by 7 bases, and 14 bases separated the two germline ends. CDR3 loop: CASSSGWGVEQYF. CDR3 nucleotides: TGTGCCAGCAGCTCCGGGTGGGGGGTTGAGCAGTACTTC.

This clonotype was detected once. This chain uses TRBV29-1 with TRBJ2-1; unclear D gene. The V end was cut by 4 bases, the J end by 0 bases, with 7 bases between. CDR3 length: 13 residues. The germline V gene has CDR1 SQVTM and CDR2 ANQGSEA. CDR3: CSVGHSSYNEQFF. In DNA, the CDR3 is TGCAGCGTTGGCCACAGCTCCTACAATGAGCAGTTCTTC.

This chain joins TRBV6-1 and TRBJ2-5; 7 bases fit TRBD2. Germline CDR1 is MNHNS and CDR2 is SASEGT. Trimming took 1 base from V and 4 from J; bases not matched to a gene: 6. The CDR3 loop spans 15 amino acids. The CDR3 sequence is CASSEDGGSGETQYF. The DNA for the CDR3 is TGTGCCAGCAGTGAAGATGGCGGGAGTGGAGAGACCCAGTACTTC.

In this sample, this clonotype turned up a few times. V is TRBV4-1 and J is TRBJ2-1, with 7 bases identical to TRBD2. The CDR3 length is 16 residues. Germline values: CDR1 MGHRA, CDR2 YSYEKL. After removal of 1 base from V and 1 base from J, the junction contained 4 bases not matched to a gene. The CDR3, as DNA: TGCGCCAGCAGCCAAGTACGGACTAGTTCCTACAATGAGCAGTTCTTC. Its translation is CASSQVRTSSYNEQFF.

This clonotype was counted ten times or more. The chain employs TRBV28 and TRBJ2-7; D gene ambiguous. Per the germline V gene, CDR1 is MDHEN and CDR2 is SYDVKM. Trimming left V 0 bases short and J 6 bases short, with 9 bases between. This CDR3 has 13 amino acids. CDR3 protein: CASSLWASVEQYF. The CDR3 coding sequence is TGTGCCAGCAGTTTATGGGCCAGCGTCGAGCAGTACTTC.

The chain joins TRBV20-1 to TRBJ2-1, with D perhaps given as TRBD1 or TRBD2 (7 bases each). Between the trimmed V and J ends, which lost 6 bases and 4 bases, there was a span of 31 bases. Germline V gene lookup returns CDR1 DFQATT and CDR2 SNEGSKA (reference sequence). The CDR3 loop spans 19 amino acids. The CDR3, as DNA: TGCAGTGCACAGGGGCAGGGGCTAGCGGAGGCCCCTGTATACAATGAGCAGTTCTTC. Amino acids: CSAQGQGLAEAPVYNEQFF.

A remark on this clonotype: A clone one base away is much larger, so this may be a read error. V gene TRBV12-3 or TRBV12-4 combines with J gene TRBJ2-3; 7 positions match TRBD1. The CDR3 is made up of 14 amino acids. As DNA, the CDR3 is TGTGCCGGCAGTTTCTGGGGACAGTTCGGTACGCAGTATTTT. This translates into CAGSFWGQFGTQYF.

This clonotype was seen many times. The rearrangement uses TRBV28 and TRBJ1-6; D may be TRBD1 (5 bases). The ends were cut back, 5 bases at V and 9 bases at J, with 17 bases in the middle. This CDR3 is 15 amino acids long. Germline CDR1 and CDR2: MDHEN and SYDVKM. The CDR3 region is CASSLAQGNGSPLHF. The CDR3 bases are TGTGCCAGCAGTCTCGCCCAGGGTAACGGTTCACCCCTCCACTTT. The full variable domain, in which reference TRBV28 and TRBJ1-6 provide the parts outside the CDR3, is DVKVTQSSRYLVKRTGEKVFLECVQDMDHENMFWYRQDPGLGLRLIYFSYDVKMKEKGDIPEGYSVSREKKERFSLILESASTNQTSMYLCASSLAQGNGSPLHFGNGTRLTVT.

The V and J genes are TRBV7-9 and TRBJ2-2; D gene uncertain. The length of the CDR3 is 13 residues. Trimming left V 5 bases short and J 4 bases short, with 8 bases between. The germline CDR1 and CDR2 sequences are SEHNR and FQNEAQ (reference sequence). CDR3 region: CASSQDLTGELFF. CDR3 coding DNA: TGTGCCAGCAGCCAGGACCTCACCGGGGAGCTGTTTTTT.

The rearrangement uses TRBV6-1 and TRBJ2-4; TRBD2 aligns across 8 bases. The ends lost 2 bases at V and 8 bases at J; junction bases unmatched: 8. Germline V gene lookup returns CDR1 MNHNS and CDR2 SASEGT. This CDR3 contains 15 residues. CDR3 amino acids: CASSERAGGLDIQYF. CDR3 nucleotides: TGTGCCAGCAGTGAACGGGCGGGGGGCTTGGACATTCAGTACTTC.

This clonotype was counted at least ten times. The chain links TRBV2 to TRBJ2-2; possibly TRBD2 for D (6 bases). This CDR3 comprises 15 residues. Trimming shortened V by 3 bases and J by 3 bases, and 11 bases separated the two germline ends. Germline loops: CDR1 SNHLY, CDR2 FYNNEI. This chain's CDR3 is CASSDAGTYTGELFF. CDR3 bases: TGTGCCAGCAGTGACGCGGGAACCTACACCGGGGAGCTGTTTTTT.

The chain employs TRBV2 and TRBJ2-2; 11 bases agree with TRBD1. CDR1 SNHLY and CDR2 FYNNEI come from the germline V gene. The V and J ends lost 3 bases and 7 bases, in that order; junction bases with no gene match: 7. The length of the CDR3 is 16 residues. CDR3 sequence reads: CASSDMRTGGLGELFF. The CDR3 DNA reads as TGTGCCAGCAGTGATATGAGGACAGGGGGCCTCGGGGAGCTGTTTTTT. Full variable domain (rest looked up from reference TRBV2 and TRBJ2-2): EPEVTQTPSHQVTQMGQEVILRCVPISNHLYFYWYRQILGQKVEFLVSFYNNEISEKSEIFDDQFSVERPDGSNFTLKIRSTKLEDSAMYFCASSDMRTGGLGELFFGEGSRLTVL.

This clonotype was seen at least ten times. The chain joins TRBV11-2 to TRBJ2-1; 15 nucleotides align to TRBD2. V dropped 0 bases and J dropped 7; count of bases not matched to a gene: 10. CDR3 length: 19 residues. Germline V CDR1 and CDR2: SGHAT, FQNNGV. CDR3 coding DNA: TGTGCCAGCAGCTTAGACCCCCGGACTAGCGGGAGGGTCATGAATGAGCAGTTCTTC. Translated: CASSLDPRTSGRVMNEQFF. Looking up the rest from reference TRBV11-2 and TRBJ2-1 gives the full variable domain: EAGVAQSPRYKIIEKRQSVAFWCNPISGHATLYWYQQILGQGPKLLIQFQNNGVVDDSQLPKDRFSAERLKGVDSTLKIQPAKLEDSAVYLCASSLDPRTSGRVMNEQFFGPGTRLTVL.

This rearrangement joins TRBV5-1 to TRBJ1-1; D uncertain. Deletions cut 0 bases from V and 1 base from J, with 16 bases between. CDR3 size: 17 residues. Germline loops: CDR1 SGHRS, CDR2 YFSETQ. The CDR3 DNA sequence: TGCGCCAGCAGCTTGGCCGGGATCGGGGTAGGGAACACTGAAGCTTTCTTT. Amino acids: CASSLAGIGVGNTEAFF.

This clonotype occurred a few times. The rearrangement links TRBV20-1 to TRBJ2-3; 8 positions agree with TRBD2. The CDR3 consists of 15 residues. V trimming: 5 bases; J trimming: 5 bases; junction bases outside the gene matches: 12. The germline V gene encodes CDR1 DFQATT and CDR2 SNEGSKA (reference sequence). CDR3 loop: CSAGQLAAGGDTQYF. The CDR3 DNA reads TGCAGTGCTGGTCAACTAGCGGCGGGGGGAGATACGCAGTATTTT.

The V call is TRBV10-1, the J call TRBJ1-5, with D hard to call. CDR1 and CDR2 from the germline V gene are WNHNN and SYGVQD (reference sequence). The CDR3 spans 13 residues. The ends were cut back, 7 bases at V and 4 bases at J, with 11 bases in the middle. The CDR3 DNA follows: TGCGCCAGCATCGACCCACTTAATCAGCCCCAGCATTTT. Its protein is CASIDPLNQPQHF.